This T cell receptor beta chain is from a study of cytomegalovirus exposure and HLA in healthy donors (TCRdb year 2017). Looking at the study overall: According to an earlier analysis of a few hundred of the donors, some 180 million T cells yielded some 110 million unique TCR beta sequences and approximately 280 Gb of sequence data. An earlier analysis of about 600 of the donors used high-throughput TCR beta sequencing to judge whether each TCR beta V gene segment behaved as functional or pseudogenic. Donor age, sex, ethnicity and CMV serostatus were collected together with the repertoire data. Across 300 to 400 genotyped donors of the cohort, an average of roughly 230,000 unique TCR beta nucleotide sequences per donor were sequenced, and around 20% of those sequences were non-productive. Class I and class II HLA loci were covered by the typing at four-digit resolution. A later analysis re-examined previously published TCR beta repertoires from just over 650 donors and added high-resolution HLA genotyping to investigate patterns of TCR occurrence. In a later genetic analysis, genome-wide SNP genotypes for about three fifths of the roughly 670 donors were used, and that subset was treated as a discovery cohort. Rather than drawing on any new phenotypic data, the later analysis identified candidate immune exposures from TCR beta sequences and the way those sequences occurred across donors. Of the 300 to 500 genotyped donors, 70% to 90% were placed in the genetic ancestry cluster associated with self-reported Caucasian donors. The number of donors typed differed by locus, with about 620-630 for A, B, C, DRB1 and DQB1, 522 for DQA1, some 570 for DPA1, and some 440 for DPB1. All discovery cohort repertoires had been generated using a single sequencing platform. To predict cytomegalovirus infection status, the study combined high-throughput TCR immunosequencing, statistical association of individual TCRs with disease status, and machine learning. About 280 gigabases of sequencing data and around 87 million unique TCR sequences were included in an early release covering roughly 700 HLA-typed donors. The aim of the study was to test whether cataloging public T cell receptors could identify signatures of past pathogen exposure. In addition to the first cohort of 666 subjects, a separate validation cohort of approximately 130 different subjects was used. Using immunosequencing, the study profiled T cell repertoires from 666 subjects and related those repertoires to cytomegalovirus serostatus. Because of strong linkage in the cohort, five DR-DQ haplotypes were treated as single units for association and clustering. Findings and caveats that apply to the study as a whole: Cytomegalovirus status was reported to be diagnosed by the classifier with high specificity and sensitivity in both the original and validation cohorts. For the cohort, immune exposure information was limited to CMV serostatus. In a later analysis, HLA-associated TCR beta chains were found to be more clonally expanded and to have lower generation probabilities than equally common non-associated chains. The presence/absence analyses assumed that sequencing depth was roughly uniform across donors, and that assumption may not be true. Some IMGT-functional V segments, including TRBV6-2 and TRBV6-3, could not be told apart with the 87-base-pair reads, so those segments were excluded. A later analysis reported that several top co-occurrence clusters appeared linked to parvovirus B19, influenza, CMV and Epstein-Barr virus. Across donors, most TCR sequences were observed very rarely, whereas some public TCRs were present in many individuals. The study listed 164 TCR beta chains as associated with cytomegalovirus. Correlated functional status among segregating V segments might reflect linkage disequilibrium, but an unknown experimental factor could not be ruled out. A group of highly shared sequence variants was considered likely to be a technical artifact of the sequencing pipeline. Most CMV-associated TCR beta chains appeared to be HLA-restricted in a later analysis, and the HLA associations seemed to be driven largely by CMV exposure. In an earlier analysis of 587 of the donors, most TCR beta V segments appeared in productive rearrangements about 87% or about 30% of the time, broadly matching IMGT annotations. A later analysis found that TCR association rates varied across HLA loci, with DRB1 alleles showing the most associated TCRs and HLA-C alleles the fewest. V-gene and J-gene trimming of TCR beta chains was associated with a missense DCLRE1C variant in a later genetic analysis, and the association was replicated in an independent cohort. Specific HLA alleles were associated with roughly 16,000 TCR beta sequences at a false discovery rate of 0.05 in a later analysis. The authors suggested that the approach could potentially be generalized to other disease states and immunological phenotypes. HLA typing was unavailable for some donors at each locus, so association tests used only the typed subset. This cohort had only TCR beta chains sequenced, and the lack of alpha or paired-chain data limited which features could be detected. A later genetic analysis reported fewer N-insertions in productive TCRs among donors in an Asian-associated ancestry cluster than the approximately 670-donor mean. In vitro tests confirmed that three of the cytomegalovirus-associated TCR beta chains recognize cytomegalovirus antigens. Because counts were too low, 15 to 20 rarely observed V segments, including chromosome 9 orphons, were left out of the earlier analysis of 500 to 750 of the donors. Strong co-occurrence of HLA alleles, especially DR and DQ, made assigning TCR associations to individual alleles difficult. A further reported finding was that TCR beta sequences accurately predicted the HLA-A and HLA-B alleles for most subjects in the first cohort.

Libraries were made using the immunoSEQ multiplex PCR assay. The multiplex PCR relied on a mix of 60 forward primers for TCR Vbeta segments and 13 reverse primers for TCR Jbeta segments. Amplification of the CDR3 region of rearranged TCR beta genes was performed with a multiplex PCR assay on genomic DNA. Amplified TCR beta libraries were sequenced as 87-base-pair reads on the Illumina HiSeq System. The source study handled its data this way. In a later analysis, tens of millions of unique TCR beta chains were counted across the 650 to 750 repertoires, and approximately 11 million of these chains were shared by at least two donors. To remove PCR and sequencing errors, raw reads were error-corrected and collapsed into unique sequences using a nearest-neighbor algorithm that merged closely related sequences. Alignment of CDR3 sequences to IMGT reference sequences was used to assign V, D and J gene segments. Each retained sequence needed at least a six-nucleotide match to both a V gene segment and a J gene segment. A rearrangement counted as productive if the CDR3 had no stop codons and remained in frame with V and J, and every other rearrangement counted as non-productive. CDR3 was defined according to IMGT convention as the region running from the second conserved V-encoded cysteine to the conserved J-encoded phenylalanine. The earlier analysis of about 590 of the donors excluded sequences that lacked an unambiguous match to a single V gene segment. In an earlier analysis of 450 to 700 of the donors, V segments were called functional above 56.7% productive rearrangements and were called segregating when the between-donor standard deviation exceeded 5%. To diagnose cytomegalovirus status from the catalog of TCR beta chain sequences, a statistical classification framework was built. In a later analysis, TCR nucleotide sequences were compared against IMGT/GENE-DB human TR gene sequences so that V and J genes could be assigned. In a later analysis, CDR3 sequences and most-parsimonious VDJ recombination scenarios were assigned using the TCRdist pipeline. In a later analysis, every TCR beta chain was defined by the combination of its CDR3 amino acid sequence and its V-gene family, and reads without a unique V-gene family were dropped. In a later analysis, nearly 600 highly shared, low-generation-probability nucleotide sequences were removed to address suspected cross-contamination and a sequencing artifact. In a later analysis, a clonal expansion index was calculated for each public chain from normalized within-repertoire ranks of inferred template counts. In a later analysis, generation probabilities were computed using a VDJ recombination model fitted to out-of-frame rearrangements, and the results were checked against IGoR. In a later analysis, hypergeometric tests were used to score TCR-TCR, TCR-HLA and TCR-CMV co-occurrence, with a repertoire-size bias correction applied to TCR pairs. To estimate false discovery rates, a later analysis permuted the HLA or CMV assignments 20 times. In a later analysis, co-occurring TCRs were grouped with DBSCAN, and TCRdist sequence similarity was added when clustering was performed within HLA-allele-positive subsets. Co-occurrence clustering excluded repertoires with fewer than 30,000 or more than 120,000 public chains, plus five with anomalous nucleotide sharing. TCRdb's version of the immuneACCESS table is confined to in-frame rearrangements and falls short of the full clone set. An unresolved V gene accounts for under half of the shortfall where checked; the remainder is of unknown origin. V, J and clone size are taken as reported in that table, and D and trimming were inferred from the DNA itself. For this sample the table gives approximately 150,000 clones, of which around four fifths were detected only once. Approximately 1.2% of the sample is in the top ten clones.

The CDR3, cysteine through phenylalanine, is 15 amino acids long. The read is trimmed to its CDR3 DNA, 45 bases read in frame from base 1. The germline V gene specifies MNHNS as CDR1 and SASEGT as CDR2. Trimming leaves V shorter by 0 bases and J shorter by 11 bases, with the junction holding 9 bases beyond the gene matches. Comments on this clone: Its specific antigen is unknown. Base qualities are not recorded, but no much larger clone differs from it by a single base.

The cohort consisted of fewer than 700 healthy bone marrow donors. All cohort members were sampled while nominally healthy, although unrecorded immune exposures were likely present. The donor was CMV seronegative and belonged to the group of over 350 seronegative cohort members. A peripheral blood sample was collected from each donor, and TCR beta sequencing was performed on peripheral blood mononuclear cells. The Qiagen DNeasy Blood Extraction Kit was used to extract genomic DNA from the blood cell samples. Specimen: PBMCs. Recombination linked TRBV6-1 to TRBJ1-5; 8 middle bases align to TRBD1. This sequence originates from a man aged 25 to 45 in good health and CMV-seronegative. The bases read TGTGCCAGCAGTGAAGCCTTCGGACAGGGTAAGGCCCAGCATTTT. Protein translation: CASSEAFGQGKAQHF.